A selection of T cell receptor beta chains follows, all from one sample in a study of read filtering for tumor transcriptome and immune sequencing. TCRdb analysed the reads with MiXCR anew, one entry per CDR3 protein. The sample lists 35,000 to 40,000 distinct CDR3 sequences; 12% to 15% were seen once. The sequencing input was a population of CD138-negative cells sorted from bone marrow. The receptors were gathered from a donor over 35 with multiple myeloma. Both conserved end residues are part of each CDR3. The D gene is left open where the match is weak. A row's size may be missing; if present it is once, few, many or a size class.

-	TRBJ2-5	many	TRBV6-6	TGTGCCAGCATACCTGTCGCGTTAGAAAATAGAGGCTTGTACTTC	CASIPVALENRGLYF
TRBD1	TRBJ2-2	few	TRBV20-1	TGCAGTGTAAACAGCGGACAGGGGGTCACCGGGGAGCTGTTTTTT	CSVNSGQGVTGELFF
-	TRBJ2-3	-	TRBV5-1	TGCGCCAGCAGCTTGGCCGGACGCACAGATACGCAGTATTTT	CASSLAGRTDTQYF
TRBD1	TRBJ1-1	many	TRBV15	TGTGCCACCAGCTTTCGAGGGGGGACAGGGGCGGCTTTCTTT	CATSFRGGTGAAFF
-	TRBJ1-5	many	TRBV4-2	TGTGCCAGCAGCGCGAGCGTCAATCAGCCCCAGCATTTT	CASSASVNQPQHF
TRBD1	TRBJ2-2	many	TRBV7-9	TGTGCCAGCTCACTGGACAGGATCGACGGGGAGCTGTTTTTT	CASSLDRIDGELFF
-	TRBJ2-6	many	TRBV3-1	TGTGCCAGCAGCCATTCCGTCGTCCTGACTTTC	CASSHSVVLTF
-	TRBJ1-5	many	TRBV10-2	TGCGCCAGCAGGGATCCCTTAGGGCCCCAGCATTTT	CASRDPLGPQHF
-	TRBJ2-7	many	TRBV7-2	TGTGCCAGCAGCTTAGCGCGGAACTATGAGCAGTACTTC	CASSLARNYEQYF
TRBD1	TRBJ2-1	many	TRBV4-1	TGCGCCAGCAGCCAAGATGCAGGGGGTGAGCAGTTCTTC	CASSQDAGGEQFF
TRBD1	TRBJ1-2	many	TRBV7-9	TGTGCCAGCAGCTTAGAATCGGTATGGGAACAGGGGCGAAGAGCTAACTATGGCTACACCTTC	CASSLESVWEQGRRANYGYTF
TRBD2	TRBJ2-7	-	TRBV7-9	TGTGCCAGCAGCTTAAGCGGGGCGCCGGGCGAGCAGTACTTC	CASSLSGAPGEQYF
TRBD1	TRBJ2-5	few	TRBV13	TGTGCCAGCAGCTTAGGCAGGGGGAGCCAAGAGACCCAGTACTTC	CASSLGRGSQETQYF
TRBD1	TRBJ2-2	many	TRBV10-3	TGTGCCATCAGTTCGAGAGTGGGACAGGGGAACACCGGGGAGCTGTTTTTT	CAISSRVGQGNTGELFF
-	TRBJ2-1	many	TRBV10-3	TGTGCCCACGGGGACCCACGGGAGCAGTTCTTC	CAHGDPREQFF
-	TRBJ1-2	many	TRBV23-1	TGCGCCAGCAGTCAAAATCCGACAGGCACTTGCTATGGCTACACCTTC	CASSQNPTGTCYGYTF
-	TRBJ1-1	-	TRBV20-1	TGCAGTGCTGCCCTGGGGGATGAAGCTTTCTTT	CSAALGDEAFF
-	TRBJ2-4	-	TRBV10-3	TGTGCCATCAGTTTACAGAGGGGGAGCGACATTCAGTACTTC	CAISLQRGSDIQYF
TRBD2	TRBJ2-5	many	TRBV7-2	TGTGCCAGCAGCTTTCCCGGCGGGGGGGTCAGAGAGACCCAGTACTTC	CASSFPGGGVRETQYF
-	TRBJ1-6	many	TRBV5-1	TGCGCCAGCAGCAGCTTGGACAGCTCCTATAATTCACCCCTCCACTTT	CASSSLDSSYNSPLHF
-	TRBJ2-1	-	TRBV4-1	TGCGCCAGCAGCCGCTTATCGGGGAGTGAGCAGTTCTTC	CASSRLSGSEQFF
TRBD1	TRBJ1-1	many	TRBV2	TGTGCCAGCGTTTTGGGACAGGGGACTGAAGCTTTCTTT	CASVLGQGTEAFF
TRBD1	TRBJ2-2	many	TRBV5-1	TGCGCCAGCAGCTCGGGACAGGGAAACACCGGGGAGCTGTTTTTT	CASSSGQGNTGELFF
TRBD1	TRBJ1-5	many	TRBV7-2	TGTGCCAGCAGCCCCGGACAGGCCTTCAATCAGCCCCAGCATTTT	CASSPGQAFNQPQHF
-	TRBJ2-3	many	TRBV29-1	TGCAGCGCCCCTAGCACAGATACGCAGTATTTT	CSAPSTDTQYF
-	TRBJ2-2	-	TRBV29-1	TGCAGCGGGAGTTGGGGGGACACCGGGGAGCTGTTTTTT	CSGSWGDTGELFF
-	TRBJ2-6	medium-sized	TRBV2	TGTGCCAGCAGTCTAAGCTCTGGGGCCAACGTCCTGACTTTC	CASSLSSGANVLTF
TRBD2	TRBJ2-1	many	TRBV13	TGTGCCAGCTCCGGGACTAGTAGCAATGAGCAGTTCTTC	CASSGTSSNEQFF
-	TRBJ2-5	-	TRBV10-3	TGTGCCATCAGTGAGTCGAAGGCAACCCAAGAGACCCAGTACTTC	CAISESKATQETQYF
-	TRBJ2-1	many	TRBV21-1	TGTGCCAGCTTCGTCACCAGGGGGCAGGGCAATGAGCAGTTCTTC	CASFVTRGQGNEQFF
-	TRBJ1-1	many	TRBV5-5	TGTGCCAGCAGCTTCCGCTACTTAGGGCTCGCCCCCGAAGCTTTCTTT	CASSFRYLGLAPEAFF
TRBD1	TRBJ1-1	many	TRBV30	TGTGCCTGGAGAGGGTGGGACAGGAACACTGAAGCTTTCTTT	CAWRGWDRNTEAFF
TRBD1	TRBJ1-1	-	TRBV20-1	TGCAGTGCTAGGGAGGGGGCTGGGGCTTTCTTT	CSAREGAGAFF
-	TRBJ2-7	many	TRBV6-5	TGTGCCAGCAGTTACGCACAGGGAAGAATGGTCGAGCAGTACTTC	CASSYAQGRMVEQYF
TRBD2	TRBJ2-5	many	TRBV6-2/TRBV6-3	TGTGCCAGCGGACTAGCGGGGGGGCTGGTAGAGACCCAGTACTTC	CASGLAGGLVETQYF
-	TRBJ2-5	few	TRBV6-6	TGTGCCAGCAAGGGTAACCAAGAGACCCAGTACTTC	CASKGNQETQYF
-	TRBJ2-3	many	TRBV5-4	TGTGCCAGCAGCGCCCGGGGGAGGACAGATACGCAGTATTTT	CASSARGRTDTQYF
TRBD2	TRBJ2-3	many	TRBV7-2	TGTGCCAGCAGCTTATTGGGACTAGCGGGCGCACACACAGATACGCAGTATTTT	CASSLLGLAGAHTDTQYF
-	TRBJ2-2	many	TRBV20-1	TGCAGTGCCCCGGTAACGCAGCCCGCGAACACCGGGGAGCTGTTTTTT	CSAPVTQPANTGELFF
-	TRBJ1-2	-	TRBV20-1	TGCAGTGCTAGACAGTCTAACTATGGCTACACCTTC	CSARQSNYGYTF
-	TRBJ1-1	many	TRBV21-1	TGTGCCAGCAGCAAAGACTCAGGGGATTGGAACACTGAAGCTTTCTTT	CASSKDSGDWNTEAFF
-	TRBJ2-2	many	TRBV5-4	TGTGCCAGCAGCCCCACTAGCGGGGAGCTGTTTTTT	CASSPTSGELFF
-	TRBJ1-5	many	TRBV15	TGTGCCACCAGCAGTAGCCGGTCTGGCAATCAGCCCCAGCATTTT	CATSSSRSGNQPQHF
-	TRBJ2-7	-	TRBV29-1	TGCAGCGTTCGAGGGAACGAGCAGTACTTC	CSVRGNEQYF
-	TRBJ1-5	many	TRBV7-9	TGTGCCAGCAGCTTAGCATGGGACCAGCCCCAGCATTTT	CASSLAWDQPQHF